This T cell receptor (beta chain) originates from a study of sequential checkpoint blockade in melanoma. The wider study: First-line arms were nivolumab then ipilimumab, or the reverse, randomized 1:1. 90 to 95 pretreatment tumor DNA samples were TCRβ immunosequenced.

Treatment meaning: randomized to nivolumab then ipilimumab (arm A) or the reverse (arm B). Sequencing was performed with immunoSEQ multiplex PCR; in TCRdb, only in-frame clones are kept and a portion is missing. The profile shows about 37,000 clones, 32% of them singletons. The sequencing used tumor tissue (inferred from file names), collected from a patient given nivolumab and ipilimumab in sequence. The sequence derives from a human donor with melanoma.

The CDR3 loop reads CSVPDILSNYGYTF. The CDR3 DNA is TGCAGCGTTCCGGACATCCTTAGTAACTATGGCTACACCTTC. The rearrangement links TRBV29-1 to TRBJ1-2, with D tentatively TRBD1 (5 bases). The V gene lost 5 bases and the J gene lost 1 base, with 14 bases spanning the gap. Germline V CDR1 and CDR2: SQVTM, ANQGSEA. The CDR3 totals 14 residues. The complete variable domain, with remaining parts taken from reference TRBV29-1 and TRBJ1-2, reads SAVISQKPSRDICQRGTSLTIQCQVDSQVTMMFWYRQQPGQSLTLIATANQGSEATYESGFVIDKFPISRPNLTFSTLTVSNMSPEDSSIYLCSVPDILSNYGYTFGSGTRLTVV.